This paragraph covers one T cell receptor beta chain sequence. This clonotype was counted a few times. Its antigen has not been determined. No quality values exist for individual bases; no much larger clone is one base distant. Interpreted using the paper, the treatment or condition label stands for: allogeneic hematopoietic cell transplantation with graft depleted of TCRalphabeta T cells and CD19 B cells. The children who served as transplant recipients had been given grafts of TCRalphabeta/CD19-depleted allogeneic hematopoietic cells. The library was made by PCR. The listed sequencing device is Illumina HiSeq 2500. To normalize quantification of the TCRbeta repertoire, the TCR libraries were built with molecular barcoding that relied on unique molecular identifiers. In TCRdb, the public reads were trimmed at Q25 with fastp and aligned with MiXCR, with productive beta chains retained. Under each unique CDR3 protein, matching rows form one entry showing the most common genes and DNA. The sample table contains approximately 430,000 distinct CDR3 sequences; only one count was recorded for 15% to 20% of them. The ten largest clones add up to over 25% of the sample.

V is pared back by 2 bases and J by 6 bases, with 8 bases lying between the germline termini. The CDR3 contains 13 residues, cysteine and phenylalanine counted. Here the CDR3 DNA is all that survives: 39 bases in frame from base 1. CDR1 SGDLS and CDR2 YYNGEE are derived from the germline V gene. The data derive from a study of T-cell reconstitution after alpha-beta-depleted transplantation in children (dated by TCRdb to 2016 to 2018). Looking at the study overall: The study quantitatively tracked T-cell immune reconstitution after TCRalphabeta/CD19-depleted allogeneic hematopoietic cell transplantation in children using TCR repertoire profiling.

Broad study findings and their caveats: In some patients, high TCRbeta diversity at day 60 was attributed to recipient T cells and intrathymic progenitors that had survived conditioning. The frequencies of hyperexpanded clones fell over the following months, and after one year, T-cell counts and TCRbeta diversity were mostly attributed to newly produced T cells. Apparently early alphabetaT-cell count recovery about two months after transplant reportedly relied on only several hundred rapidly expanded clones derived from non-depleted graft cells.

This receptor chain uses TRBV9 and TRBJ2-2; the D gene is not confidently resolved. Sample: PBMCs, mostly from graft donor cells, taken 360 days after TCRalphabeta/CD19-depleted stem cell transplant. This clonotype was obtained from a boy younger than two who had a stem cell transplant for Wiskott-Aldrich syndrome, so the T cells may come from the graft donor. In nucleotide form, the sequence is TGTGCCAGCAGCGTGGCCCCTGCCGGGGAGCTGTTTTTT. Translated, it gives CASSVAPAGELFF.